What follows is one TCR beta chain and its context. Antigen unknown. The data were taken from a study of T cell responses to AZD1222 COVID-19 vaccine. This CDR3 has 17 residues. The junction had 16 bases not matched to a gene; V was cut back by 6 bases and J by 3 bases. The germline gives CDR1 MDHEN, CDR2 SYDVKM. Clones were read by immunoSEQ multiplex PCR, and TCRdb kept only the in-frame ones, dropping some. The data contain 250,000 to 300,000 clones, almost 95% of them singletons. Study findings and constraints: Only after the peak T cell response were repertoires sampled. Across spike, vaccine-associated CD4 TCRs were found, dominant at 160-218 and 743-854. Two doses of AZD1222 preceded a rise in Spike-specific TCR breadth and depth.

V usage is TRBV28 and J usage is TRBJ2-5; the match to TRBD1 covers 7 bases. Sequencing used peripheral blood, obtained 28 days after the second AZD1222 dose. The sequence came from an adult who received the AZD1222 COVID-19 vaccine. CDR3 amino acids: CASSPSPGQGVKETQYF. CDR3 DNA sequence: TGTGCCAGCAGCCCTTCACCAGGGCAGGGGGTAAAAGAGACCCAGTACTTC. The full variable domain, its missing parts supplied by reference TRBV28 and TRBJ2-5, is DVKVTQSSRYLVKRTGEKVFLECVQDMDHENMFWYRQDPGLGLRLIYFSYDVKMKEKGDIPEGYSVSREKKERFSLILESASTNQTSMYLCASSPSPGQGVKETQYFGPGTRLLVL.